The next 2 T cell receptor beta chains were all read from a single sample in a study of memory CD4+ T cells and cytomegalovirus serostatus. Assay used: immunoSEQ multiplex PCR; TCRdb lists only in-frame clones, some missing. The table lists 50,000 to 70,000 clones, 70% to 80% of them singletons. The sort gate was single viable CD3+CD4+CD8-CD45RO+ cells for memory CD4+ T cells. Sequenced sample: memory CD4+ T cells from blood. The source of these receptors is an adult in good health and CMV-seronegative.

This chain uses TRBV7-8 with TRBJ2-5, with 7 bases fitting TRBD2. Trimming cost V 2 bases and J 13 bases; bases outside gene matches: 10. Germline values: CDR1 SGHVS, CDR2 FQNEAQ. The CDR3 contains 13 residues. CDR3 nucleotide sequence: TGTGCCAGCAGCTTAACCATCGGACTAGAGGCGTACTTC. It is translated as CASSLTIGLEAYF.

The chain links TRBV19 to TRBJ1-2; no definite D call. Germline V gene data show CDR1 as LNHDA and CDR2 as SQIVND (reference sequence). This CDR3 contains 14 residues. Trimming removed 7 bases from V and 6 bases from J, with 18 bases in between. CDR3 bases: TGTGCCAGTAAATTGAGCGATCGGCGGGATGGCTACACCTTC. Translated: CASKLSDRRDGYTF. The variable domain in full, with the rest retrieved from reference TRBV19 and TRBJ1-2, is DGGITQSPKYLFRKEGQNVTLSCEQNLNHDAMYWYRQDPGQGLRLIYYSQIVNDFQKGDIAEGYSVSREKKESFPLTVTSAQKNPTAFYLCASKLSDRRDGYTFGSGTRLTVV.